Presented here are 20 T cell receptor beta chains from one specimen sequenced in a study of glioma-infiltrating T cells after dendritic cell vaccination. Repertoires were generated with immunoSEQ multiplex PCR, while TCRdb's copy carries only in-frame clones and drops some. Counted here are over 70,000 clones, around 80% occurring once; the ten biggest clones make up about 2.1%. The material was blood, obtained before dendritic cell vaccination. These receptors originate from a human donor with glioblastoma.

As for this clone: The junction departs from germline at one end; a sequencing error may be responsible. CDR3 DNA: TGCGCCAGCAGCCAAGGACAGGGGGCATCTGTAAACACCATATATTTT. It translates to CASSQGQGASVNTIYF. This chain links TRBV4-1 with TRBJ1-3; 10 bases are shared with TRBD1. The CDR3 loop spans 16 amino acids. Germline-derived CDR1 and CDR2 are MGHRA and YSYEKL.

The V call is TRBV10-3, the J call TRBJ1-2, with unresolved D. CDR1 and CDR2 from the germline V gene are ENHRY and SYGVKD. This CDR3 has 12 amino acids. The germline V and J ends were trimmed by 4 bases and 7 bases, with 10 bases remaining between them. CDR3 DNA sequence: TGTGCCATCAGTGCTGACAATCCTGGCTACACCTTC. Protein: CAISADNPGYTF.

This clone has only one observation. Here the CDR3 reads CAWSSRGLTF. The DNA for the CDR3 is TGTGCCTGGAGTTCCCGAGGCCTCACCTTC. The rearrangement uses TRBV30 and TRBJ1-2; D gene uncertain. The CDR3 totals 10 residues. CDR1 GTSNPN and CDR2 SVGIG come from the germline V gene (reference sequence). V gave up 2 bases and J gave up 13 bases, with 11 bases separating them.

CDR3 nucleotide sequence: TGTGCCAGCAGCTTTAGGGGGAGATTAGATACGCAGTATTTT. Amino acid sequence: CASSFRGRLDTQYF. The chain has TRBV7-2 and TRBJ2-3, with TRBD1 as a possible D gene (6 bases). The CDR3 is 14 amino acids. Germline loops: CDR1 SGHTA, CDR2 FQGNSA. Trimming pared 3 bases from V and 5 bases from J, leaving 12 bases between.

The CDR3 loop reads CASQQGASIRETQYF. The CDR3 DNA reads TGTGCCAGCCAACAGGGGGCTAGTATCAGAGAGACCCAGTACTTC. V usage is TRBV19 and J usage is TRBJ2-5, with 9 bases fitting TRBD1. This CDR3 is built from 15 residues. With V trimmed by 9 bases and J by 4 bases, 12 bases remained unmatched. The germline V gene has CDR1 LNHDA and CDR2 SQIVND (reference sequence). Based on the CDR3 plus reference TRBV19 and TRBJ2-5, the full variable domain is DGGITQSPKYLFRKEGQNVTLSCEQNLNHDAMYWYRQDPGQGLRLIYYSQIVNDFQKGDIAEGYSVSREKKESFPLTVTSAQKNPTAFYLCASQQGASIRETQYFGPGTRLLVL.

This chain links TRBV7-9 with TRBJ1-1, with a possible D match to TRBD1 (6 bases). Germline-derived CDR1 and CDR2 are SEHNR and FQNEAQ (reference sequence). The CDR3 extends over 15 amino acids. With 1 base removed from V and 1 base from J, the gap between germline ends came to 10 bases. In DNA form, the CDR3 reads TGTGCCAGCAGCTTAGTAAGGGGGTCGAACACTGAAGCTTTCTTT. Residues: CASSLVRGSNTEAFF.

The V gene is TRBV7-9, the J gene TRBJ2-7; weak D call: TRBD1 (6 bases). V dropped 1 base and J dropped 1 base, with 11 bases sitting between them. CDR1 SEHNR and CDR2 FQNEAQ come from the germline V gene (reference sequence). This CDR3 has 15 residues. CDR3 sequence reads: CASSLGRQDSYEQYF. The CDR3, as DNA: TGTGCCAGCAGCTTAGGTCGACAGGATTCCTACGAGCAGTACTTC.

The V gene is TRBV5-4, the J gene TRBJ1-1; D may be TRBD1 (5 bases). Germline values: CDR1 SGHNT, CDR2 YYREEE (reference sequence). Trimming took off 4 bases at V and 4 bases at J, with 17 bases between the two ends. The CDR3 sequence is 15 residues long. CDR3 region: CASSPWAGLGTEAFF. CDR3 nucleotides: TGTGCCAGCAGCCCCTGGGCAGGGTTGGGCACTGAAGCTTTCTTT.

The chain carries TRBV13 and TRBJ2-1; 9 bases match TRBD2. CDR3 size: 15 residues. Germline CDR1 reads PRHDT; CDR2 reads FYEKMQ (reference sequence). The J segment lost 8 bases and the V segment lost 2 bases, leaving 7 bases of the junction unmatched. CDR3 sequence: CASSLPGRGGDEQFF. The CDR3 bases are TGTGCCAGCAGCTTACCAGGGCGGGGGGGCGATGAGCAGTTCTTC.

This chain joins TRBV7-9 and TRBJ2-1; D call uncertain. The V and J ends lost 7 bases and 2 bases respectively, with 6 bases between them. The CDR3 has 12 residues. Germline V lookup: CDR1 SEHNR, CDR2 FQNEAQ (reference sequence). The CDR3 sequence: CASTPTYNEQFF. The CDR3 nucleotides read TGTGCCAGCACCCCAACCTACAATGAGCAGTTCTTC.

This chain connects TRBV19 to TRBJ1-2; 7 nucleotides align to TRBD1. After removal of 8 bases from V and 6 bases from J, the junction contained 9 bases not matched to a gene. Germline values: CDR1 LNHDA, CDR2 SQIVND (reference sequence). CDR3 length: 13 amino acids. The DNA of the CDR3 is TGTGCCAGTGGAACAGGGGTGCCCCATGGCTACACCTTC. As protein: CASGTGVPHGYTF.

This clone has only a few counts. V and J are TRBV7-2 and TRBJ1-5, with TRBD1 matching 8 bases. J lost 3 bases, V lost 6 bases, and 13 bases had no gene match. The CDR3 is 17 residues long. Germline V gene sequence: CDR1 SGHTA, CDR2 FQGNSA. The CDR3 reads CASRTTGGDTTNQPQHF. The CDR3 region has the DNA TGTGCCAGCAGGACTACAGGGGGAGATACTACCAATCAGCCCCAGCATTTT.

This CDR3 reads CAWSDPNRGISGELFF. The DNA of the CDR3 is TGTGCCTGGAGTGATCCAAACAGGGGAATTAGCGGGGAGCTGTTTTTT. This sequence joins TRBV30 and TRBJ2-2, with 7 bases matching TRBD1. J gave up 7 bases and V 1 base, and 12 bases lay outside the gene matches. Germline V lookup: CDR1 GTSNPN, CDR2 SVGIG (reference sequence). This CDR3 spans 16 amino acids.

This rearrangement joins TRBV6-6 to TRBJ2-7; D is possibly TRBD1 (6 bases). V lost 6 bases and J lost 4, with 19 bases in between. This CDR3 spans 15 amino acids. CDR1 is MNHNY and CDR2 is SVGAGI in the germline V gene (reference sequence). This CDR3 reads CASRPGTKVLYEQYF. The CDR3 DNA is TGTGCCAGCAGACCCGGGACAAAAGTCTTATACGAGCAGTACTTC.

The chain employs TRBV5-1 and TRBJ2-7, with 8 bases that match TRBD2. This CDR3 has 15 amino acids. J gave up 5 bases and V 0 bases, and 7 bases lay outside the gene matches. Germline CDR1 SGHRS, CDR2 YFSETQ. Written as DNA, the CDR3 is TGCGCCAGCAGCTTGGGTGTTAGCGGGAACGACGAGCAGTACGTC. Residues: CASSLGVSGNDEQYV.

The chain uses TRBV29-1 and TRBJ2-2; a possible D gene is TRBD1 (5 bases). This CDR3 is 14 amino acids long. The V end lost 6 bases, the J end lost 1 base, and 12 bases lay between the germline ends. Germline CDR1 is SQVTM and CDR2 is ANQGSEA. This chain's CDR3 is CSVRTPLNTGELFF. The CDR3 DNA is TGCAGCGTGAGGACACCCTTGAACACCGGGGAGCTGTTTTTT.

The rearrangement links TRBV6-1 to TRBJ2-5; 7 nucleotides align to TRBD1. The germline gives CDR1 MNHNS, CDR2 SASEGT. The CDR3 runs to 14 residues. V gave up 7 bases and J gave up 2 bases; unmatched junction bases: 7. CDR3 sequence reads: CASNRDSIQETQYF. As DNA, the CDR3 is TGTGCCAGCAACAGGGACAGCATTCAAGAGACCCAGTACTTC.

J is TRBJ1-2 and V is TRBV19, with 7 bases lining up with TRBD1. V trimming: 8 bases; J trimming: 5 bases; junction bases outside the gene matches: 5. The germline V gene has CDR1 LNHDA and CDR2 SQIVND (reference sequence). CDR3 size: 12 residues. CDR3 protein: CASSRQGYGYTF. The CDR3 DNA is TGTGCCAGTTCTCGACAGGGATATGGCTACACCTTC.

CDR3 sequence reads: CASSDGQGLTDTQYF. CDR3 bases: TGTGCCAGCAGCGACGGACAGGGGCTCACAGATACGCAGTATTTT. The chain joins TRBV6-4 to TRBJ2-3; 9 bases are shared with TRBD1. The CDR3 spans 15 residues. CDR1 is MRHNA and CDR2 is SNTAGT in the germline V gene. With 6 bases clipped from V and 2 bases from J, the junction kept 6 bases outside the gene matches.

The J gene is TRBJ1-2, the V gene TRBV5-1, with D tentatively TRBD1 (5 bases). Trimming stripped 0 bases from V and 0 bases from J, with 9 bases between. The CDR3 runs 15 residues. From germline, CDR1 is SGHRS and CDR2 YFSETQ. CDR3 nucleotides: TGCGCCAGCAGCTTGGCCGGGGGACCTAACTATGGCTACACCTTC. It translates to CASSLAGGPNYGYTF.